This entry features one TCR beta chain sequence. Its antigen is unidentified. An end of the junction differs from the germline gene, which may be a read error. Other nucleotide sequences in the sample specify the same CDR3. In the PCR, 60 Vbeta and 13 Jbeta primers were used. Only in-frame clones appear in the TCRdb table, and some are missing; sequencing was by immunoSEQ multiplex PCR. In the table there are just under 250,000 clones, 82% of which are singletons. This entry comes from a study of cytomegalovirus exposure and HLA in healthy donors. General study points: A later analysis found TCR association rates differed by HLA locus, highest for DRB1 and lowest for HLA-C. While the bulk of TCR sequences proved rare, some public TCRs turned up in many donors. Cytomegalovirus status was reportedly diagnosed by the classifier with high specificity and sensitivity.

The CDR3 has 15 residues. Looked up from germline, CDR1 is MGHRA and CDR2 is YSYEKL. The clonotype originates from a woman aged 40 to 55 in good health and CMV-seropositive. The chain carries TRBV4-1 and TRBJ1-6; D is unresolved. Sequenced: PBMCs. The CDR3 loop reads CASSQVGLYNSPLHF. The CDR3, as DNA: TGCGCCAGCAGCCAAGTGGGCCTCTATAATTCCCCCCTCCACTTT.